The present T cell receptor (beta chain) was sequenced within a study of blood T cells in healthy people across ages. General study results and limits: Unknown donor CMV status possibly confounded expanded clonotype changes.

Together with a sample-barcoded 5' primer, a J-beta primer mix was included in a second PCR lasting roughly 6 to 12 cycles. TCRdb reanalysed the 5' RACE reads using MiXCR and keeps one entry per CDR3 protein. The sample gives about 320,000 distinct CDR3 sequences, around 30% of which show up once; around 29% is in the top ten. This clonotype was detected only a few times. Its matching antigen is unknown. Looked up from germline, CDR1 is MNHEY and CDR2 is SVGAGI. This CDR3 contains 13 residues. V shed 8 bases and J shed 8 bases, with 18 bases lying between them. The genes are TRBV6-5 and TRBJ1-2; tentative D call: TRBD1 (5 bases). The sample comprised blood. The TCR sequence derives from a woman between 70 and 85 years old in good health. In nucleotides, the CDR3 is TGTGCCAGCCTCGAGAAGGGGAAAGGCGGCTACACCTTC. Its protein is CASLEKGKGGYTF.